The 6 T cell receptor beta chains below were found in one sample sequenced in a study of blood T cell repertoires in COVID-19. Sequenced by immunoSEQ multiplex PCR; TCRdb stores in-frame clones only, minus some. The repertoire holds about 180,000 clones, with 85% to 90% as singletons. Sequenced sample: peripheral blood. All receptors derive from a man aged 45-65 years with active or convalescent COVID-19.

The chain is built from TRBV5-6 and TRBJ2-5; 7 bases agree with TRBD1. CDR3 length: 13 residues. Trimming removed 4 bases from V and 3 bases from J; junction bases left unmatched: 3. Germline V lookup: CDR1 SGHDT, CDR2 YYEEEE. The CDR3 loop is CASSTGTEETQYF. The CDR3 DNA is TGTGCCAGCAGCACAGGGACAGAAGAGACCCAGTACTTC.

The chain joins TRBV24-1 to TRBJ2-5; 12 positions agree with TRBD1. After removal of 7 bases from V and 5 bases from J, the junction contained 4 bases not matched to a gene. The CDR3 is made up of 14 amino acids. Germline V gives CDR1 KGHDR, CDR2 SFDVKD. The CDR3 bases are TGTGCCACCAGGGGGACAGGGGGCGAGGAGACCCAGTACTTC. It specifies CATRGTGGEETQYF.

The rearrangement joins TRBV7-8 to TRBJ2-7; tentative D call: TRBD1 (5 bases). The CDR3 sequence is 13 residues long. Germline-derived CDR1 and CDR2 are SGHVS and FQNEAQ. The ends were cut back, 7 bases at V and 1 base at J, with 11 bases in the middle. CDR3 loop: CASKFGASYEQYF. The CDR3 DNA reads TGTGCCAGCAAATTTGGGGCTTCCTACGAGCAGTACTTC.

V is TRBV18 and J is TRBJ2-3; TRBD2 matches 15 bases. The CDR3 runs 17 residues. The germline V gene encodes CDR1 KGHSH and CDR2 LQKENI. With V trimmed by 3 bases and J by 4 bases, 5 bases remained unmatched. CDR3 region: CASSPGTSGRLADTQYF. CDR3 bases: TGTGCCAGCTCACCTGGGACTAGCGGGAGGTTGGCAGATACGCAGTATTTT.

The CDR3, as DNA: TGTGCCAGCAGCGGCGGAGGAGGCCAGCCCCAGCATTTT. This sequence encodes CASSGGGGQPQHF. The rearrangement uses TRBV11-2 and TRBJ1-5; no definite D call. This CDR3 has 13 residues. Trimming cost V 5 bases and J 7 bases, with 12 bases left between them. Germline values: CDR1 SGHAT, CDR2 FQNNGV.

This clone was counted a single time. V usage is TRBV7-3 and J usage is TRBJ2-3; D possibly corresponds to TRBD1 (6 bases). Germline V gene data show CDR1 as SGHTA and CDR2 as FQGTGA. CDR3 length: 16 amino acids. Trimming removed 6 bases at V and 4 bases at J, with 20 bases between. DNA of the CDR3: TGTGCCAGCAGTTCCGCCTCAGGGGCAAGCGCAGATACGCAGTATTTT. Residues: CASSSASGASADTQYF.